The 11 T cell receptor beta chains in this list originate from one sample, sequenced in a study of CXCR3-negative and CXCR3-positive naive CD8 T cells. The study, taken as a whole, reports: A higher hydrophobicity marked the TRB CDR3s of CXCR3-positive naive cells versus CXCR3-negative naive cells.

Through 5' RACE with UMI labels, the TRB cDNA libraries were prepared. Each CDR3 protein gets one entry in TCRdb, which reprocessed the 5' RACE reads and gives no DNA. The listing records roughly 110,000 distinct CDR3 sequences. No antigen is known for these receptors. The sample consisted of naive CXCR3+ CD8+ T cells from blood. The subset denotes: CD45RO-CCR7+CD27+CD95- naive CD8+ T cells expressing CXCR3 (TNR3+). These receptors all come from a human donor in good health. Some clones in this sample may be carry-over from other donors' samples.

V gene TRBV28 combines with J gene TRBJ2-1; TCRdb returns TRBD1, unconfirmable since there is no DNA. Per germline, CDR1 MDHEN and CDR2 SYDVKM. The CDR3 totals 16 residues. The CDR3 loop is CASREPGQGARNEQFF.

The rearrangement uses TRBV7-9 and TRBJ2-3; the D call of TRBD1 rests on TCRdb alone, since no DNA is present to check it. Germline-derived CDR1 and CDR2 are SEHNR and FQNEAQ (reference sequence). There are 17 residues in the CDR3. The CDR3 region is CASSPRPDRAGADTQYF. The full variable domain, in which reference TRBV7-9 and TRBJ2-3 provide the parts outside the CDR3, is DTGVSQNPRHKITKRGQNVTFRCDPISEHNRLYWYRQTLGQGPEFLTYFQNEAQLEKSRLLSDRFSAERPKGSFSTLEIQRTEQGDSAMYLCASSPRPDRAGADTQYFGPGTRLTVL.

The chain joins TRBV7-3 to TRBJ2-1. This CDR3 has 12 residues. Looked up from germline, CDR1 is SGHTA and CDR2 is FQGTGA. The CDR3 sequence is CASSSGLGEQFF.

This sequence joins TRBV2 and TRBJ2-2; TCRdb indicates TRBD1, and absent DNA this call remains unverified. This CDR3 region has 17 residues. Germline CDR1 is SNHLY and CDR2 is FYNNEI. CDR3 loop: CASTSRGGTANTGELFF.

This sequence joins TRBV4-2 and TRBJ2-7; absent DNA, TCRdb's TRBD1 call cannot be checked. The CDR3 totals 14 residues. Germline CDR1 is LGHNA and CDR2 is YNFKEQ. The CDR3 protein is CASSQVGQAYEQYF.

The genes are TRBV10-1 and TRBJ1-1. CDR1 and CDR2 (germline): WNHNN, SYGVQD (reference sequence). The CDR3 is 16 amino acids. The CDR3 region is CASNSPQGPAGTEAFF.

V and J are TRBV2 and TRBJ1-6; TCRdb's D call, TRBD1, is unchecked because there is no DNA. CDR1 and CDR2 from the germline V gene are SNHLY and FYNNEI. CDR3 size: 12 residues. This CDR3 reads CASAQGNSPLHF.

CDR3 protein: CASSDGRNQPQHF. This rearrangement joins TRBV10-1 to TRBJ1-5. There are 13 residues in the CDR3. Germline V gene data show CDR1 as WNHNN and CDR2 as SYGVQD (reference sequence).

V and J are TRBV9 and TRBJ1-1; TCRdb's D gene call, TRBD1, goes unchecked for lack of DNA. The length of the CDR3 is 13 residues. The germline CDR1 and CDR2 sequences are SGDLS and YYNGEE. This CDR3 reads CASSVVSGTEAFF.

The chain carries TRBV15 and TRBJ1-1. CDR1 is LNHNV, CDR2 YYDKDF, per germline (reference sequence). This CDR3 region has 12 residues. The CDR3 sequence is CATSKGNTEAFF.

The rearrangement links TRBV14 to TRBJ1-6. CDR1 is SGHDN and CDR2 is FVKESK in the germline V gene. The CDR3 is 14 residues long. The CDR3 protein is CASSQGRLNSPLHF.